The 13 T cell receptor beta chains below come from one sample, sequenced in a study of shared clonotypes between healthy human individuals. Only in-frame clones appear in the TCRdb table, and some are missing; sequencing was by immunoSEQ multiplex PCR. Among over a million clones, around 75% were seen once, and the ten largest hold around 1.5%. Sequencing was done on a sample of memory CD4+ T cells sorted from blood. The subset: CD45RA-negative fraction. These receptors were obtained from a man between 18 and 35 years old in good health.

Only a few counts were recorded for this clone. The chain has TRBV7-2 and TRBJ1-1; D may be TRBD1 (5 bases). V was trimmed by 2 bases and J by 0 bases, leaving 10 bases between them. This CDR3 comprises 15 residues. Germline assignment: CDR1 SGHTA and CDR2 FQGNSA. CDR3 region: CASSLRQLMNTEAFF. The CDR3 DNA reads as TGTGCCAGCAGCTTAAGACAGCTGATGAACACTGAAGCTTTCTTT.

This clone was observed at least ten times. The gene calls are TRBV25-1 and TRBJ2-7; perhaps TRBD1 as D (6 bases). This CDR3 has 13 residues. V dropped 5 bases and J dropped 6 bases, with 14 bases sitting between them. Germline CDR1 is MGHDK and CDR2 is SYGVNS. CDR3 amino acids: CASSRTGLGEQYF. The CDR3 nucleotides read TGTGCCAGCAGTAGAACAGGGCTGGGCGAGCAGTACTTC.

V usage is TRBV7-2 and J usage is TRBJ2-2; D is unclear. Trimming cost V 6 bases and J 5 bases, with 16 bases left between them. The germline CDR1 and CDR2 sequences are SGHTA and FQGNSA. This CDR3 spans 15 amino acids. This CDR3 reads CASRWGFSGTGELFF. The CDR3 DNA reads TGTGCCAGCAGGTGGGGTTTTTCCGGGACCGGGGAGCTGTTTTTT.

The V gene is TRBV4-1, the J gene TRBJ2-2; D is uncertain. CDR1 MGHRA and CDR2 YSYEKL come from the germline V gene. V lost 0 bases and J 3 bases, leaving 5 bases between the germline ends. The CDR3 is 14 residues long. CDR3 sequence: CASSQETDTGELFF. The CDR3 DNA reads TGCGCCAGCAGCCAAGAGACTGACACCGGGGAGCTGTTTTTT.

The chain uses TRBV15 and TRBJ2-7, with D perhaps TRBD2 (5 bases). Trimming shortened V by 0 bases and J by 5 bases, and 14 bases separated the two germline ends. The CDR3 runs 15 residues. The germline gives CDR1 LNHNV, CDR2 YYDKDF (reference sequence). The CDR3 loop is CATSRELRESNEQYF. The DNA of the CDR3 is TGTGCCACCAGCAGAGAATTGAGGGAGTCCAACGAGCAGTACTTC.

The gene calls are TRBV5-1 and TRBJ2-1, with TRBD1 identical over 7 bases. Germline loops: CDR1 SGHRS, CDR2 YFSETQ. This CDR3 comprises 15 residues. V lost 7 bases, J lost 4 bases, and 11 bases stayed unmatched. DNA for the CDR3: TGCGCCAGCCTTTCCGGGACAGAATCTTACAATGAGCAGTTCTTC. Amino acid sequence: CASLSGTESYNEQFF.

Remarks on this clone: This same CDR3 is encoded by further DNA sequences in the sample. The CDR3: CASSLGSAQETQYF. CDR3 coding DNA: TGCGCCAGCAGCTTGGGTTCAGCACAAGAGACCCAGTACTTC. The rearrangement links TRBV5-1 to TRBJ2-5; D gene ambiguous. CDR3 length: 14 amino acids. In germline, CDR1 is SGHRS, CDR2 YFSETQ. V was shortened by 0 bases and J by 2 bases, with 8 bases between the two germline ends.

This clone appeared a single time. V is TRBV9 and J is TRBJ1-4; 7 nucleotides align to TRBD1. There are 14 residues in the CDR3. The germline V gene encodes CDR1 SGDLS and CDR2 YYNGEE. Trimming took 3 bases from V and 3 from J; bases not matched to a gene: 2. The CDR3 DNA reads TGTGCCAGCAGCGCGACAGGGTCTAATGAAAAACTGTTTTTT. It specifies CASSATGSNEKLFF.

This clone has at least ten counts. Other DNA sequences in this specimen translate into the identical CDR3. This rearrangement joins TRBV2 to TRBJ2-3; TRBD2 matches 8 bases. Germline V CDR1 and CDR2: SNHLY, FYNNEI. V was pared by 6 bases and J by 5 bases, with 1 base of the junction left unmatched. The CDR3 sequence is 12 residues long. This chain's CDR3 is CASRLAGDTQYF. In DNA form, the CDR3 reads TGTGCCAGCAGGCTAGCGGGAGATACGCAGTATTTT.

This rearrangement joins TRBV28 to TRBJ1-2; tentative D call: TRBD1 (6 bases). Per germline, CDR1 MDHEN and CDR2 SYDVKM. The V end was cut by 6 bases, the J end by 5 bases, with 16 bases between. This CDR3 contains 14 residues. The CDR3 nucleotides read TGTGCCAGCAGCTATTCCGGGACACCTTATGGCTACACCTTC. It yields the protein CASSYSGTPYGYTF.

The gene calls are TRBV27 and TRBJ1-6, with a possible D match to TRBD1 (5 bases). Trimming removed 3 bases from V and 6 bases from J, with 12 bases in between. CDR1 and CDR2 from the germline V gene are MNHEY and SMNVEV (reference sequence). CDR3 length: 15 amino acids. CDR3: CASSFLTEPNSPLHF. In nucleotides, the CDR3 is TGTGCCAGCAGTTTCCTGACAGAGCCTAATTCACCCCTCCACTTT.

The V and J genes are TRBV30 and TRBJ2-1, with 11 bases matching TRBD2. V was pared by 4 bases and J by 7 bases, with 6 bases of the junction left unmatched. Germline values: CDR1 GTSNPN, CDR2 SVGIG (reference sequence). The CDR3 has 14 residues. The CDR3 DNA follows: TGTGCCTGGATTAGCGGGGGGGCCGGGAATGAGCAGTTCTTC. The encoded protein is CAWISGGAGNEQFF.

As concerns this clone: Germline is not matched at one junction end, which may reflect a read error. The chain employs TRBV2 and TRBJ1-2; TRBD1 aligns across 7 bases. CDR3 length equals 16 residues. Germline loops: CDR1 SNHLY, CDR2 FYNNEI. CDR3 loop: CASSEDRALGDYGYTF. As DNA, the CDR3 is TGTGCCAGCAGCGAAGACAGGGCTCTTGGGGACTATGGCTACACCTTC.